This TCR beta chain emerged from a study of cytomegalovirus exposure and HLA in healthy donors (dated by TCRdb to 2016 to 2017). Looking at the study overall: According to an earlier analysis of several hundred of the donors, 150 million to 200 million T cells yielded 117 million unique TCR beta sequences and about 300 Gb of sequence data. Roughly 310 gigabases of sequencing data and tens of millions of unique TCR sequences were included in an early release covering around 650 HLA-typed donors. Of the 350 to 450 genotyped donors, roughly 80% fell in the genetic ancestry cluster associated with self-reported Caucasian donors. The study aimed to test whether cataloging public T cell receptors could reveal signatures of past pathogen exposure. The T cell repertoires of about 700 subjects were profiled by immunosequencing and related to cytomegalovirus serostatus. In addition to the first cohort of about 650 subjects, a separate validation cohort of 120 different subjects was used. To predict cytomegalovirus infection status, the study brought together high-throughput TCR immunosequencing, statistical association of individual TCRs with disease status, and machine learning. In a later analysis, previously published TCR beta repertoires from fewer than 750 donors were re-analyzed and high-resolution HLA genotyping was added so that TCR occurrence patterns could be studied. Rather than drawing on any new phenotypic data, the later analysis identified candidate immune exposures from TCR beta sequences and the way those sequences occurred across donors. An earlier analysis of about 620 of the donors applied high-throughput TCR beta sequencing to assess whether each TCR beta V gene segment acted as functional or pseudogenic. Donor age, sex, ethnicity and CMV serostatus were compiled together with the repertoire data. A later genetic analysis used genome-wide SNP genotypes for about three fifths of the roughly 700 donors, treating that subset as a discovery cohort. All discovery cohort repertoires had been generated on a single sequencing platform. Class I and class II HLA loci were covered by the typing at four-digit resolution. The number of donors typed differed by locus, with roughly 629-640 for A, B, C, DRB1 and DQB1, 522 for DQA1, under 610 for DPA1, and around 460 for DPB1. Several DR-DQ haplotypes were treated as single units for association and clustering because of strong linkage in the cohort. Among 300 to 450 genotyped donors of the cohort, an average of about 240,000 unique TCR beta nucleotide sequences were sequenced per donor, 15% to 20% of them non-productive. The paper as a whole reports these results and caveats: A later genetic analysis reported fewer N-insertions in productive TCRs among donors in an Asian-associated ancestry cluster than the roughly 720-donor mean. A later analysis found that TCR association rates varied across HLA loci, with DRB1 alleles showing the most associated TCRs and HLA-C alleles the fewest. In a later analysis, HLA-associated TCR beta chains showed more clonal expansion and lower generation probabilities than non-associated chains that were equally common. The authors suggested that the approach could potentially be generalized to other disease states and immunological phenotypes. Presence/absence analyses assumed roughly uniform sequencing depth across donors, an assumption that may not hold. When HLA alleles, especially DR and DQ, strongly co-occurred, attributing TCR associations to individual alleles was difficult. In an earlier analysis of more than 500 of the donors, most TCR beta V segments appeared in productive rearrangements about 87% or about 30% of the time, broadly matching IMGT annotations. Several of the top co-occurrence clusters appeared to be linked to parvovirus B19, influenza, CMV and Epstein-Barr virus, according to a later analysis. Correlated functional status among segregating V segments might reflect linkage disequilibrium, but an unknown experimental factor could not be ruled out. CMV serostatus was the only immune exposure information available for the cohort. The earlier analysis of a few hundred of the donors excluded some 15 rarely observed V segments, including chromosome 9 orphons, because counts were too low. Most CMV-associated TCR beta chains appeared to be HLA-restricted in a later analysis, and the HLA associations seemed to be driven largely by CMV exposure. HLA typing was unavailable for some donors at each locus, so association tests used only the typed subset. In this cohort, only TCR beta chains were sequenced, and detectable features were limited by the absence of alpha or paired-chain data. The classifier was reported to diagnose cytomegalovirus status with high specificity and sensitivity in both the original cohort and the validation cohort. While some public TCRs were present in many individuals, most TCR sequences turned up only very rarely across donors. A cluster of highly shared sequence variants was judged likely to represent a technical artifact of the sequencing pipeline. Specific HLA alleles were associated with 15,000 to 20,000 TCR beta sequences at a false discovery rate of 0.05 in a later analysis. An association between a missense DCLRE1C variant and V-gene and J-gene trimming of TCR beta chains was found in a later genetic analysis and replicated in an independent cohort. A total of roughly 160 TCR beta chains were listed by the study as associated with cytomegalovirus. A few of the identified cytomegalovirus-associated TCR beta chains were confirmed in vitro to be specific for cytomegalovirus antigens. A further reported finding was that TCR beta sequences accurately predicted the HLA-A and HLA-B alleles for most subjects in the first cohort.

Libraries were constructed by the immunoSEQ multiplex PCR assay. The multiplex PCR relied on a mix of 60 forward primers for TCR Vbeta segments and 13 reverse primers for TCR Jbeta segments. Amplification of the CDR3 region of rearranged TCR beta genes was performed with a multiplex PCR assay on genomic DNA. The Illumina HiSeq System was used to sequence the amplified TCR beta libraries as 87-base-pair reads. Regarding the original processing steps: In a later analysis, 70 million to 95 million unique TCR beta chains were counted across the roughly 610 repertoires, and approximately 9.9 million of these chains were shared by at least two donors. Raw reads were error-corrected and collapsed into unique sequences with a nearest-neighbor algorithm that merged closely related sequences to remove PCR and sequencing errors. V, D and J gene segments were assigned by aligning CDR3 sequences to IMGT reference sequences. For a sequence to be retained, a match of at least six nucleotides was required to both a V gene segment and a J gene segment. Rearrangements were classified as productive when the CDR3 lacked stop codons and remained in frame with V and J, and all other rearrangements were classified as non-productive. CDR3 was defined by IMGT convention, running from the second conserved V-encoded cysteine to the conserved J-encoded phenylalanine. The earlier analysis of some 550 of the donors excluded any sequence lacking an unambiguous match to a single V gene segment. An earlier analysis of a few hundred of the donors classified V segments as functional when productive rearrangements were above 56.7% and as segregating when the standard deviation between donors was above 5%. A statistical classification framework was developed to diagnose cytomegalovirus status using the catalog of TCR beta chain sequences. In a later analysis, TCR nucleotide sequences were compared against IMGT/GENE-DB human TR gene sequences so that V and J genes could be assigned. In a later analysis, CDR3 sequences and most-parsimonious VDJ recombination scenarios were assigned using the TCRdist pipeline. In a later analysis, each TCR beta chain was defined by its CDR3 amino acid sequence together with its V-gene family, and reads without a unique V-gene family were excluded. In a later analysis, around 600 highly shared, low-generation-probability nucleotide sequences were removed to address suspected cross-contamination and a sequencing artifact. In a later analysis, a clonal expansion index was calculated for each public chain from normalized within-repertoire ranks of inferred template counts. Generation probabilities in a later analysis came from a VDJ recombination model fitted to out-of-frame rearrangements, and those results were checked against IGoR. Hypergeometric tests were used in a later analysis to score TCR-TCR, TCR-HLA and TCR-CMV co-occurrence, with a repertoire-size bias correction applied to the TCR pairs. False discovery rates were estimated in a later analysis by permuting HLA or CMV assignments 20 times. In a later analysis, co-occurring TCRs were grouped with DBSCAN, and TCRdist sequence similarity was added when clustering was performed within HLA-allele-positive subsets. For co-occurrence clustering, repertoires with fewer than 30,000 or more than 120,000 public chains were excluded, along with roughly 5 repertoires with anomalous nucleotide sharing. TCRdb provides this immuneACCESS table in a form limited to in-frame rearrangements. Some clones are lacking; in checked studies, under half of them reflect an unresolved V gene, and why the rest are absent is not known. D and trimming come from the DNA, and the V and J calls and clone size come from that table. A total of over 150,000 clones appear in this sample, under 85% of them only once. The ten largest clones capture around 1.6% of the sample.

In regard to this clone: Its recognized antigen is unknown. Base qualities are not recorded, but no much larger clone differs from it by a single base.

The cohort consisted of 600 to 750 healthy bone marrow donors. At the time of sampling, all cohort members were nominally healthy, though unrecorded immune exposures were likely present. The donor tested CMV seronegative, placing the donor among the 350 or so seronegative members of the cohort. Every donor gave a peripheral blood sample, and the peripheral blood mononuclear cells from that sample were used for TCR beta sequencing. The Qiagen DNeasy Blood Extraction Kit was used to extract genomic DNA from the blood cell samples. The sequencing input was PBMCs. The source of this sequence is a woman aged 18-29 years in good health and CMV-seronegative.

CDR3 reads: CASSFSGTPNTEAFF. The nucleotide sequence reads as follows: TGCGCCAGCAGCTTTTCCGGGACTCCGAACACTGAAGCTTTCTTT. The chain is made from TRBV5-1 and TRBJ1-1; the D gene is perhaps TRBD1, on 5 matching bases. Sequences SGHRS (CDR1) and YFSETQ (CDR2) are obtained from the germline V gene. The CDR3 holds 15 amino acids from the cysteine to the phenylalanine. Only the CDR3 part of the read is kept: 45 bases, read in frame from the first base. Trimming takes 2 bases from V and 1 base from J, and the germline ends sit 12 bases apart.